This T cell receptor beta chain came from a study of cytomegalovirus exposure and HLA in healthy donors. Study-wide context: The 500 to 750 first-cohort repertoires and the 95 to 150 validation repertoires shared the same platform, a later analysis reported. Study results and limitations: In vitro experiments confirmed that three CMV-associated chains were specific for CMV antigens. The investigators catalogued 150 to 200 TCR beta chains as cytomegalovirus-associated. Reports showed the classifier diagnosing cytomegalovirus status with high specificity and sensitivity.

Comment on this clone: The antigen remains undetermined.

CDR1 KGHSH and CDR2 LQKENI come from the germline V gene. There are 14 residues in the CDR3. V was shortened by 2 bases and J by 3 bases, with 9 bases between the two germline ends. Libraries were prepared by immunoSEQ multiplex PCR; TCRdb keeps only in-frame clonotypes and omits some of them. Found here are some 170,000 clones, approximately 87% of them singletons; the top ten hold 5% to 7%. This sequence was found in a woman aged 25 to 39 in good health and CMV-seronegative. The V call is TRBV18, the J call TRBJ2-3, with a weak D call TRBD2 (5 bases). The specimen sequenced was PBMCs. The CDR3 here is CASSPGSGTDTQYF. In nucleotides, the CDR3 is TGTGCCAGCTCACCAGGAAGCGGTACAGATACGCAGTATTTT.